The 22 T cell receptor beta chains reported below all come from one sample, sequenced in a study of blood T cells in healthy people across ages. A second about 6 to 12 cycle PCR used barcoded and J-beta primers. A single record per CDR3 protein comes from TCRdb applying MiXCR to the 5' RACE reads. Among about 570,000 distinct CDR3 sequences listed, around a quarter were seen once. This sample also appeared in a second study, on T cells of mothers and their children.

The specimen was blood. The origin of the receptors is a boy aged 2 to 9 in good health.

In DNA form, the CDR3 reads TGTGCCTATTCGGGACTAGCGGGGCCAAACATTCAGTACTTC. Translating it yields CAYSGLAGPNIQYF. The rearrangement uses TRBV30 and TRBJ2-4, with 13 bases matching TRBD2. Germline V gene lookup returns CDR1 GTSNPN and CDR2 SVGIG (reference sequence). CDR3 length: 14 amino acids. V trimming: 7 bases; J trimming: 6 bases; junction bases outside the gene matches: 6.

V and J are TRBV11-2 and TRBJ2-5; 9 bases are a match to TRBD1. V dropped 6 bases and J dropped 1; count of bases not matched to a gene: 6. The CDR3 covers 15 residues. From germline, CDR1 is SGHAT and CDR2 FQNNGV. The CDR3 here is CASRGTGGFQETQYF. The CDR3 region has the DNA TGTGCCAGCAGAGGAACAGGGGGCTTCCAAGAGACCCAGTACTTC.

This clonotype was seen repeatedly, ten times or more. J is TRBJ2-1 and V is TRBV14, with D maybe TRBD1 (6 bases). Germline V gene data show CDR1 as SGHDN and CDR2 as FVKESK. There are 16 residues in the CDR3. V was trimmed by 5 bases and J by 4 bases, leaving 18 bases between them. CDR3 region: CASSDQRQGSYNEQFF. The CDR3 DNA reads as TGTGCCAGCAGCGATCAACGGCAGGGGTCATACAATGAGCAGTTCTTC.

This clonotype was detected a few times. This rearrangement joins TRBV7-2 to TRBJ2-7; 7 positions agree with TRBD2. The J call could be wrong; TRBJ2-1 is a better fit for the DNA end. The CDR3 length is 12 residues. CDR1 and CDR2 from the germline V gene are SGHTA and FQGNSA. The CDR3 spells CASSLSGYEQFF. CDR3 in DNA: TGTGCCAGCAGCCTTAGCGGGTATGAGCAGTTCTTC.

This sequence joins TRBV24-1 and TRBJ2-1; D is uncertain. V gave up 9 bases and J gave up 2 bases, with 19 bases separating them. The CDR3 length is 16 residues. Germline CDR1 and CDR2: KGHDR and SFDVKD. The CDR3 DNA sequence: TGTGCCACCGATTATTTTTCGGGTACCGCCTACAATGAGCAGTTCTTC. Protein: CATDYFSGTAYNEQFF.

Here the CDR3 DNA reads TGCGCCAGCAGCTCCAAGACTAGCGGGGGCACAGATACGCAGTATTTT. This sequence encodes CASSSKTSGGTDTQYF. This sequence joins TRBV5-1 and TRBJ2-3, with 11 positions matching TRBD2. V lost 3 bases and J lost 1; bases outside the gene matches: 4. The germline CDR1 and CDR2 sequences are SGHRS and YFSETQ. The CDR3 has 16 residues.

This clonotype was counted a few times. The chain combines TRBV4-1 with TRBJ2-3; D is perhaps TRBD1 (5 bases). Germline V gene data show CDR1 as MGHRA and CDR2 as YSYEKL. V gave up 0 bases and J gave up 4 bases, with 14 bases separating them. CDR3 length: 16 residues. CDR3 loop: CASSQEGPPRADTQYF. In DNA form, the CDR3 reads TGCGCCAGCAGCCAAGAGGGCCCCCCCAGGGCAGATACGCAGTATTTT.

This rearrangement joins TRBV15 to TRBJ2-6; D is uncertain. Germline-derived CDR1 and CDR2 are LNHNV and YYDKDF (reference sequence). V dropped 7 bases and J dropped 2 bases, with 15 bases sitting between them. The CDR3 contains 16 residues. The CDR3: CATIPNIQAGANVLTF. Here the CDR3 DNA reads TGTGCCACCATTCCGAATATCCAGGCTGGGGCCAACGTCCTGACTTTC.

This clonotype was counted only a few times. The chain uses TRBV29-1 and TRBJ2-2; D is uncertain. V lost 4 bases and J 0 bases, leaving 9 bases between the germline ends. The CDR3 has 14 residues. The V gene's germline CDR1 is SQVTM and CDR2 ANQGSEA. CDR3 residues: CSVGTAANTGELFF. The CDR3 nucleotides are TGCAGCGTTGGAACGGCCGCGAACACCGGGGAGCTGTTTTTT.

This clonotype appeared a few times. The chain is built from TRBV6-5 and TRBJ2-5; TRBD2 matches 12 bases. Judging by the DNA end, TRBJ2-7 fits better; the J call may be wrong. The germline CDR1 and CDR2 sequences are MNHEY and SVGAGI. The CDR3 runs 16 residues. CDR3 DNA sequence: TGTGCCAGCAGTTCCCTATCTAGCGGGGGGGCCCACGAGCAGTACTTC. It encodes CASSSLSSGGAHEQYF.

The chain links TRBV25-1 to TRBJ2-1, with 8 bases aligning to TRBD1. With V trimmed by 3 bases and J by 7 bases, 14 bases remained unmatched. Germline values: CDR1 MGHDK, CDR2 SYGVNS. The CDR3 covers 17 residues. The DNA of the CDR3 is TGTGCCAGCAGTGACCTTCAGGGGGCAGGGTGGGGGAATGAGCAGTTCTTC. Translated: CASSDLQGAGWGNEQFF.

At least ten counts were recorded for this clonotype. This chain connects TRBV5-1 to TRBJ1-2, with a weak D call TRBD1 (5 bases). V was clipped by 3 bases and J by 12 bases, with 15 bases between them. The CDR3 extends over 12 amino acids. CDR1 and CDR2 from the germline V gene are SGHRS and YFSETQ. DNA for the CDR3: TGCGCCAGCAGCTCGCTCCAGGGAGGAAACACCTTC. It yields the protein CASSSLQGGNTF.

This clonotype was seen only a few times. The rearrangement uses TRBV7-8 and TRBJ2-7, with unresolved D. The germline V and J ends were trimmed by 5 bases and 4 bases, with 9 bases remaining between them. Germline V gene lookup returns CDR1 SGHVS and CDR2 FQNEAQ. This CDR3 spans 12 amino acids. The CDR3 is CASSPDRYEQYF. Written as DNA, the CDR3 is TGTGCCAGCAGCCCCGATAGGTACGAGCAGTACTTC.

The chain is built from TRBV2 and TRBJ2-5; D uncertain. V shed 6 bases and J shed 0 bases, with 14 bases lying between them. Germline V lookup: CDR1 SNHLY, CDR2 FYNNEI. The CDR3 extends over 15 amino acids. CDR3 amino acids: CASSKAGEYQETQYF. CDR3 DNA sequence: TGTGCCAGCAGCAAGGCCGGCGAGTACCAAGAGACCCAGTACTTC.

This clonotype showed up just once. One junction end does not reproduce the germline sequence, and a read error may be involved. In nucleotides, the CDR3 is TGTGCCAGCAGAGAAGGCGGGGTGAACACCGGGGAGCTGTTTTTT. Amino acid sequence: CASREGGVNTGELFF. This chain links TRBV2 with TRBJ2-2; D may be TRBD2 (6 bases). Looked up from germline, CDR1 is SNHLY and CDR2 is FYNNEI. This CDR3 region has 15 residues.

The sample holds a few counts of this clonotype. CDR3 coding DNA: TGTGCCAGCAGTGCCGGGACTAGCGGGAGTGGAGAGACCCAGTACTTC. This sequence encodes CASSAGTSGSGETQYF. V usage is TRBV2 and J usage is TRBJ2-5, with 14 bases fitting TRBD2. The ends lost 4 bases at V and 4 bases at J; junction bases unmatched: 5. CDR1 and CDR2 (germline): SNHLY, FYNNEI. The CDR3 sequence is 16 residues long. Looking up the rest from reference TRBV2 and TRBJ2-5 gives the full variable domain: EPEVTQTPSHQVTQMGQEVILRCVPISNHLYFYWYRQILGQKVEFLVSFYNNEISEKSEIFDDQFSVERPDGSNFTLKIRSTKLEDSAMYFCASSAGTSGSGETQYFGPGTRLLVL.

The chain combines TRBV29-1 with TRBJ2-2, with 10 nucleotides matching TRBD2. The CDR3 length is 16 residues. Trimming removed 4 bases from V and 0 bases from J; junction bases left unmatched: 5. Germline V gene lookup returns CDR1 SQVTM and CDR2 ANQGSEA. CDR3 region: CSVVLAGVTNTGELFF. CDR3 bases: TGCAGCGTTGTGCTAGCGGGAGTTACGAACACCGGGGAGCTGTTTTTT.

The J gene is TRBJ2-1, the V gene TRBV7-9; 8 nucleotides align to TRBD1. Germline V CDR1 and CDR2: SEHNR, FQNEAQ (reference sequence). The CDR3 extends over 15 amino acids. The junction had 8 bases not matched to a gene; V was cut back by 5 bases and J by 5 bases. The CDR3 loop reads CASSRDRRTHNEQFF. In DNA, the CDR3 is TGTGCCAGCAGCCGGGACAGGAGAACCCACAATGAGCAGTTCTTC.

The rearrangement joins TRBV15 to TRBJ1-2; D not resolved. Germline CDR1 LNHNV, CDR2 YYDKDF (reference sequence). Trimming pared 2 bases from V and 8 bases from J, leaving 12 bases between. This CDR3 has 13 amino acids. CDR3 in amino acids: CATSRFEGEGYTF. The CDR3 DNA follows: TGTGCCACCAGCAGATTCGAGGGTGAAGGCTACACCTTC. Complete variable domain (other parts from reference TRBV15 and TRBJ1-2): DAMVIQNPRYQVTQFGKPVTLSCSQTLNHNVMYWYQQKSSQAPKLLFHYYDKDFNNEADTPDNFQSRRPNTSFCFLDIRSPGLGDTAMYLCATSRFEGEGYTFGSGTRLTVV.

This clonotype was counted only a few times. The rearrangement links TRBV9 to TRBJ2-2, with D hard to call. This CDR3 has 14 residues. V shed 0 bases and J shed 0 bases, with 3 bases lying between them. The V gene's germline CDR1 is SGDLS and CDR2 YYNGEE. The CDR3 coding sequence is TGTGCCAGCAGCGTAGTTCCGAACACCGGGGAGCTGTTTTTT. This sequence encodes CASSVVPNTGELFF.

The gene calls are TRBV7-2 and TRBJ2-1; the match to TRBD2 covers 14 bases. Germline assignment: CDR1 SGHTA and CDR2 FQGNSA. This CDR3 has 19 residues. V lost 2 bases, J lost 3 bases, and 9 bases stayed unmatched. The CDR3: CASSLQGLAGVWFYNEQFF. CDR3 nucleotide sequence: TGTGCCAGCAGCTTACAGGGACTAGCGGGAGTGTGGTTCTACAATGAGCAGTTCTTC.

The gene calls are TRBV29-1 and TRBJ1-2; tentatively, D is TRBD1 (5 bases). The V and J ends lost 3 bases and 8 bases respectively, with 28 bases between them. Germline lookup yields CDR1 SQVTM and CDR2 ANQGSEA. The CDR3 has 17 amino acids. CDR3 DNA: TGCAGCGTTGAGGATAGAAGCCGAGGCAGGGAGGTCGGCGGCTACACCTTC. Its protein product is CSVEDRSRGREVGGYTF.